This TCR beta chain was captured by sequencing in a study of blood T cell repertoires in COVID-19. Study details: Acute and convalescent COVID-19 samples came from the United States, Italy and Spain. The cDNA or gDNA used as material had been derived from T cells, B-cell-depleted T cells, or PBMCs.

How the authors handled the data: Estimates of nucleated cell counts were drawn from the amplification of reference gene primers. Sequencing used immunoSEQ multiplex PCR; TCRdb keeps in-frame clones, though not all of them. D and trimming were read from the DNA, whereas the V and J calls and clone size are those reported in that table. This sample has approximately 190,000 clones, with around four fifths found just once. The CDR3 is 17 residues long. Per the germline V gene, CDR1 is KGHSH and CDR2 is LQKENI. Deletions cut 0 bases from V and 1 base from J, with 15 bases between. The sequenced sample was peripheral blood. This TCR came from a woman aged 70 to 79 with active or convalescent COVID-19. The V gene is TRBV18, the J gene TRBJ1-1, with a weak D call TRBD1 (5 bases). The CDR3 is CASSPPRPLGANTEAFF. The DNA for the CDR3 is TGTGCCAGCTCACCACCCCGACCTTTAGGGGCGAACACTGAAGCTTTCTTT.